The T cell receptor beta chain described here comes from a study of T cells after yellow fever vaccination. The CDR3 totals 14 residues. Germline V CDR1 and CDR2: LGHDT, YNNKEL (reference sequence). V gave up 4 bases and J gave up 10 bases, with 14 bases separating them. Using its own MiXCR run on the 5' RACE reads, TCRdb lists one record per CDR3 protein. The table includes approximately 260,000 distinct CDR3 sequences, about 5.2% detected once. The receptor was derived from a man aged 18 to 29 who received the YFV17D yellow fever vaccine. Source: CD4+ T cells sorted from PBMCs, taken on the day of the yellow fever booster vaccination. This chain links TRBV3-1 with TRBJ1-6; TRBD1 is a possible D gene (6 bases). Written as DNA, the CDR3 is TGTGCCAGCAGCCTACAGGGTTCGTTCTCACCCCTCCACTTT. Protein: CASSLQGSFSPLHF.